A single TCR beta chain is shown here with its context. Both subsets, CD45RA+ naive and CD45RA-negative memory, were split from the CD4+ cells. Sequencing used immunoSEQ multiplex PCR; TCRdb keeps in-frame clones, though not all of them. The sample holds roughly 2 million clones, approximately 94% seen once. This record comes from a study of shared clonotypes between healthy human individuals. For the study at large: Participating donors consisted of two women and a few men aged 18 to 49.

The germline V gene has CDR1 SGHRS and CDR2 YFSETQ. J gave up 7 bases and V 3 bases, and 9 bases lay outside the gene matches. The CDR3 runs to 14 residues. The chain joins TRBV5-1 to TRBJ1-2; 7 nucleotides match TRBD1. This sequence originates from a man younger than 35 in good health. The source material was naive CD4+ T cells sorted from blood. The subset is: CD45RA+ positively selected. CDR3 protein: CASSSTGAVGGYTF. The CDR3 DNA sequence: TGCGCCAGCAGCTCCACAGGGGCCGTCGGTGGCTACACCTTC.